One sample yielded the 2 T cell receptor beta chains listed below, sequenced in a study of T-cell reconstitution after alpha-beta-depleted transplantation in children. The library targeted TCRbeta and was prepared with unique molecular identifiers. TCRdb reprocessed the PCR reads with MiXCR, giving one entry per CDR3 protein. This table has about a million distinct CDR3 sequences, about 29% appearing once. The starting material was PBMCs, mostly from graft donor cells, obtained 360 days after TCRalphabeta/CD19-depleted stem cell transplant. The receptor set was obtained from a boy less than two years old who had a stem cell transplant for SCID, so the T cells may come from the graft donor.

This clonotype was seen a handful of times. The chain links TRBV2 to TRBJ2-1, with 10 nucleotides matching TRBD2. The V gene end was trimmed by 4 bases and the J gene end by 6 bases; junction bases not matched to a gene: 6. From germline, CDR1 is SNHLY and CDR2 FYNNEI. CDR3 length: 15 residues. The CDR3 bases are TGTGCCAGCAGTGTTGCTAGCGGGGGTTTCAATGAGCAGTTCTTC. Its protein product is CASSVASGGFNEQFF.

In this sample, this clonotype turned up many times. CDR3: CASSEVGLTDTQYF. CDR3 sequence (DNA): TGCGCCAGCAGTGAAGTAGGCCTCACAGATACGCAGTATTTT. The chain combines TRBV10-1 with TRBJ2-3; D is ambiguous. CDR3 length: 14 amino acids. Germline loops: CDR1 WNHNN, CDR2 SYGVQD (reference sequence). Trimming took off 3 bases at V and 2 bases at J, with 9 bases between the two ends.